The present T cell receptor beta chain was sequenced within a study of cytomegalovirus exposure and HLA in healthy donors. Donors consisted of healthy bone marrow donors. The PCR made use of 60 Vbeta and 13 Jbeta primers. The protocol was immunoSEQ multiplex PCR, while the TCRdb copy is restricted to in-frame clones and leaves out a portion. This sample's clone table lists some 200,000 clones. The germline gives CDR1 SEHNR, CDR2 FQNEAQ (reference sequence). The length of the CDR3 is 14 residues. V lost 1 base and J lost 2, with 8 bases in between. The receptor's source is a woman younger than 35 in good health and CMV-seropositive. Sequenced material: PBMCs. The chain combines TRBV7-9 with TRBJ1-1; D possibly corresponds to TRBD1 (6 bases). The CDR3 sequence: CASSLGGGNTEAFF. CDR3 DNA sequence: TGTGCCAGCAGCTTAGGGGGGGGCAACACTGAAGCTTTCTTT.